This is a list of T cell receptor beta chains from one sample in a study of shared clonotypes between healthy human individuals. Here immunoSEQ multiplex PCR was the method, and the copy in TCRdb shows in-frame clones only, minus some. The sample carries some 2,500,000 clones, roughly 93% recorded once. The sequencing sample was made of naive CD4+ T cells from PBMCs. Every receptor here comes from a man aged 18 to 30 in good health. Some clones in this sample may be carry-over from other donors' samples. The CDR3 runs from the conserved cysteine through the conserved F or W. Fields, in order: clone size, D gene, V gene, J gene, CDR3 DNA, CDR3 protein. The D gene is left open where the match is weak. Expanded clones get a size class; other rows say once, few or many, or leave the size out.

once	NA	TRBV2	TRBJ2-7	TGTGCCAGCCGTAAACAGGGAGGAACGGGGTACTTC	CASRKQGGTGYF
NA	NA	TRBV19	TRBJ2-6	TGTGCCAGTAGTGAGGGGATGAGTCAGTATGGGGCCAACGTCCTGACTTTC	CASSEGMSQYGANVLTF
NA	NA	TRBV9	TRBJ2-1	TGTGCCAGCAGCGTAGGTGTCGGATCTCCTAGCTCCTACAATGAGCAGTTCTTC	CASSVGVGSPSSYNEQFF
NA	NA	TRBV19	TRBJ1-5	TGTGCCAGTAGCAAGACAGTAAATCAGCCCCAGCATTTT	CASSKTVNQPQHF
NA	NA	TRBV12-5	TRBJ2-2	TGTGCTAGTGGACTTGGACAGGGAGGGACCACCGGGGAGCTGTTTTTT	CASGLGQGGTTGELFF
NA	TRBD1	TRBV28	TRBJ1-3	TGTGCCAGCACCAACCGACAGGGGACCCCACCGAGCTCTGGAAACACCATATATTTT	CASTNRQGTPPSSGNTIYF
NA	NA	TRBV30	TRBJ2-1	TGTGCCTGGAGTGTAAAGGGGCTGGGTTGGGAGCAGTTCTTC	CAWSVKGLGWEQFF
NA	NA	TRBV7-9	TRBJ1-1	TGTGCCAGCAGCAGTCGACGTAGCACTGAAGCTTTCTTT	CASSSRRSTEAFF
NA	TRBD2	TRBV10-2	TRBJ2-7	TGCGCCAGCAGTGACCCTAGCGGGAACGAGCAGTACTTC	CASSDPSGNEQYF
NA	NA	TRBV6-1	TRBJ1-2	TGTGCCAGCAGTGAACAACAGGTCGGCTACACCTTC	CASSEQQVGYTF
NA	NA	TRBV5-1	TRBJ1-1	TGCGCCAGCAGCTTTGGGGGAACTGGGGCCGTGGAAGCTTTCTTT	CASSFGGTGAVEAFF
NA	NA	TRBV2	TRBJ2-7	TGTGCCAGCCCAGAGTGGGAGCAGTACTTC	CASPEWEQYF
NA	TRBD1	TRBV5-1	TRBJ2-2	TGCGCCAGCAGCTTAAACAGGGGCCGGAACACCGGGGAGCTGTTTTTT	CASSLNRGRNTGELFF
NA	NA	TRBV7-3	TRBJ1-2	TGTGCCAGCAGCTCCAGGGCGGGCGGCTACACCTTC	CASSSRAGGYTF
NA	TRBD1	TRBV5-4	TRBJ2-5	TGTGCCAGCAGCTCCGGGACAGGGGAAGAGACCCAGTACTTC	CASSSGTGEETQYF
NA	TRBD1	TRBV27	TRBJ1-2	TGTGCCAGCAGAAGCCCTTTAAGACAGGGAGCCTATGGCTACACCTTC	CASRSPLRQGAYGYTF
NA	NA	TRBV10-2	TRBJ1-2	TGCGCCAGCAGTGTGTTGGGTCCAGACTATGGCTACACCTTC	CASSVLGPDYGYTF
once	NA	TRBV14	TRBJ2-6	TGTGCCAGCAGCCTTAACTCTGGGGCCAACGTCCTGACTTTC	CASSLNSGANVLTF
NA	NA	TRBV5-1	TRBJ2-4	TGCGCCAGCAGCTTGGGGGACCATATGAACATTCAGTACTTC	CASSLGDHMNIQYF
once	NA	TRBV28	TRBJ2-7	TGTGCCAGCACCATTACCGGGACGCAGTACTTC	CASTITGTQYF
NA	NA	TRBV5-1	TRBJ2-3	TGCGCCAGCAGCTGGGGACCAACCACAGATACGCAGTATTTT	CASSWGPTTDTQYF
NA	TRBD1	TRBV6-5	TRBJ2-5	TGTGCCAGCAGTAGGTCCGGGACAGGACAAGAGACCCAGTACTTC	CASSRSGTGQETQYF
NA	NA	TRBV18	TRBJ1-5	TGTGCCAGCTCATCTGAGGGGGTAGAGCAGCCCCAGCATTTT	CASSSEGVEQPQHF
NA	NA	TRBV7-8	TRBJ1-3	TGTGCCAGCAGCTTAGAGGGCAGGAGAAACACCATATATTTT	CASSLEGRRNTIYF
NA	NA	TRBV20-1	TRBJ2-1	TGCAGTCCACCCGACAATGAGCAGTTCTTC	CSPPDNEQFF
NA	TRBD2	TRBV6-5	TRBJ2-1	TGTGCCAGCATGGCTAGCGGGACAAATGAGCAGTTCTTC	CASMASGTNEQFF
NA	TRBD1	TRBV7-2	TRBJ2-1	TGTGCCAGCAGCTTGAAAGACAGGGGGTACTACAATGAGCAGTTCTTC	CASSLKDRGYYNEQFF
NA	NA	TRBV11-2	TRBJ2-7	TGTGCCAGCAGCTTAGTCCTCGGACAAGGTTCCTACGAGCAGTACTTC	CASSLVLGQGSYEQYF
once	NA	TRBV28	TRBJ2-6	TGTGCCAGCCTTAGACAGGCTGGGGCCAACGTCCTGACTTTC	CASLRQAGANVLTF
NA	TRBD1	TRBV9	TRBJ2-3	TGTGCCAGCAGCGTCGGGGGACAGGGGGCCACAGATACGCAGTATTTT	CASSVGGQGATDTQYF
NA	NA	TRBV7-2	TRBJ2-7	TGTGCCAGCAGCTTCGAGGGGATCTACGAGCAGTACTTC	CASSFEGIYEQYF
NA	NA	TRBV7-3	TRBJ2-1	TGTGCCAGCAGCCTCACCGGGACCTACAATGAGCAGTTCTTC	CASSLTGTYNEQFF
NA	NA	TRBV19	TRBJ1-1	TGTGCCAGTACCCGGGACATACCGAACACTGAAGCTTTCTTT	CASTRDIPNTEAFF
NA	NA	TRBV14	TRBJ2-1	TGTGCCAGCAGCCTACTAGTCATGGGCACTGAGCAGTTCTTC	CASSLLVMGTEQFF
NA	NA	TRBV30	TRBJ1-1	TGTGCCTGGAGTGTATCGCTTTTCGGTGGGGAAGCTTTCTTT	CAWSVSLFGGEAFF
NA	NA	TRBV6-1	TRBJ2-5	TGTGCCAGCAGCCGGACAGGACTAGCAGAGACCCAGTACTTC	CASSRTGLAETQYF
NA	TRBD2	TRBV5-4	TRBJ2-1	TGTGCCAGCAGCTTGGCGCTAGCGGGAGCCGGTGAGCAGTTCTTC	CASSLALAGAGEQFF
NA	TRBD2	TRBV6-7	TRBJ2-3	TGTGCCAGCAGTTACGGGTTAGCGGGGCCTTCAGATACGCAGTATTTT	CASSYGLAGPSDTQYF
NA	NA	TRBV6-5	TRBJ2-3	TGTGCCAGCAGTTCGGTCACAGATACGCAGTATTTT	CASSSVTDTQYF
NA	TRBD1	TRBV25-1	TRBJ2-1	TGTGCCAGCAGCGAGGGACAGGGGGCCGGCAATGAGCAGTTCTTC	CASSEGQGAGNEQFF
NA	NA	TRBV7-9	TRBJ1-2	TGTGCCAGCAGCTCAGAGGGCTATGGCTACACCTTC	CASSSEGYGYTF
NA	TRBD2	TRBV27	TRBJ2-7	TGTGCCAGCAGTTCGCGGGCTAGCGGGAGGTATACCTACGAGCAGTACTTC	CASSSRASGRYTYEQYF
NA	TRBD2	TRBV18	TRBJ2-7	TGTGCCAGCTCACCCCTCGGGACTAGCGGGAGGGGCTCCTACGAGCAGTACTTC	CASSPLGTSGRGSYEQYF
NA	TRBD2	TRBV9	TRBJ2-7	TGTGCCAGCGCTCCAGGGCCTAGCGGACTCTACGAGCAGTACTTC	CASAPGPSGLYEQYF
NA	NA	TRBV2	TRBJ1-4	TGTGCCAGCAGTCCGTTGGAAGGGGCGAATGAAAAACTGTTTTTT	CASSPLEGANEKLFF
NA	TRBD2	TRBV7-9	TRBJ2-5	TGTGCCAGCAGCAAAGGACTAGCGAATGAAGAGACCCAGTACTTC	CASSKGLANEETQYF
NA	NA	TRBV5-8	TRBJ1-2	TGTGCCAGCAGCTTGGGATGGGGGGAAGGCTATGGCTACACCTTC	CASSLGWGEGYGYTF
NA	TRBD2	TRBV29-1	TRBJ2-7	TGCAGCGTTGAAAGGACTAGCCGGATTATCAACTACGAGCAGTACTTC	CSVERTSRIINYEQYF
once	TRBD1	TRBV6-1	TRBJ1-1	TGTGCCAGCAGCCACAGGGGGTCGAACACTGAAGCTTTCTTT	CASSHRGSNTEAFF